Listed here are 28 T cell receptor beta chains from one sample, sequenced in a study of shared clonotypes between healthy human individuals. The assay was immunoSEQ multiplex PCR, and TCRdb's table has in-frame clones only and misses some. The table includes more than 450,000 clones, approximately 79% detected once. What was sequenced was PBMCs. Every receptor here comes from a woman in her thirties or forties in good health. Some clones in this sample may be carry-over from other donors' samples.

The CDR3 loop reads CASSLGHRGYEQYF. The CDR3 DNA is TGTGCCAGCAGCTTAGGGCACAGGGGCTACGAGCAGTACTTC. The gene calls are TRBV7-2 and TRBJ2-7; 7 bases align to TRBD1. This CDR3 has 14 residues. V trimming: 1 base; J trimming: 3 bases; junction bases outside the gene matches: 3. Germline CDR1 is SGHTA and CDR2 is FQGNSA.

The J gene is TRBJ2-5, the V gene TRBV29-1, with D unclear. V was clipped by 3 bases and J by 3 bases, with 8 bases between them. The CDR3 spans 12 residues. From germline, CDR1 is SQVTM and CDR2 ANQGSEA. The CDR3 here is CSVDPSEETQYF. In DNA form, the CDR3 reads TGCAGCGTTGACCCCTCGGAAGAGACCCAGTACTTC.

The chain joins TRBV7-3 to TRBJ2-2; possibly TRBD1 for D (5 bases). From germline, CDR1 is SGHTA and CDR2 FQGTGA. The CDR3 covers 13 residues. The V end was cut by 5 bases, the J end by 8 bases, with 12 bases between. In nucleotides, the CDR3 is TGTGCCAGCAGCCCGAGACAGTCAGGGGAGCTGTTTTTT. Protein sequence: CASSPRQSGELFF. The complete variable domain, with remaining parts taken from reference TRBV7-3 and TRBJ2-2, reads GAGVSQTPSNKVTEKGKYVELRCDPISGHTALYWYRQSLGQGPEFLIYFQGTGAADDSGLPNDRFFAVRPEGSVSTLKIQRTERGDSAVYLCASSPRQSGELFFGEGSRLTVL.

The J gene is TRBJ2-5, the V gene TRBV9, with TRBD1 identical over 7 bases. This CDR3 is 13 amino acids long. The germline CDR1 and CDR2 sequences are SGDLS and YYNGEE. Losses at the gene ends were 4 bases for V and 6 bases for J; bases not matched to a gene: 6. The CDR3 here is CASSNRGGKTQYF. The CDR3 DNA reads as TGTGCCAGCAGCAACAGGGGTGGGAAGACCCAGTACTTC.

CDR3 nucleotide sequence: TGTGCCAGCAGCCTGGGATGGGGCGGGAGGAACACCGGGGAGCTGTTTTTT. It yields the protein CASSLGWGGRNTGELFF. V gene TRBV7-8 combines with J gene TRBJ2-2; 7 bases match TRBD2. Trimming removed 5 bases from V and 1 base from J; junction bases left unmatched: 10. The CDR3 extends over 17 amino acids. The V gene's germline CDR1 is SGHVS and CDR2 FQNEAQ.

CDR3 protein: CASRAPRVSHYEQYF. The CDR3, as DNA: TGTGCCAGCAGGGCACCTCGGGTTTCCCACTACGAGCAGTACTTC. The chain combines TRBV2 with TRBJ2-7; D is unresolved. CDR1 is SNHLY and CDR2 is FYNNEI in the germline V gene. The CDR3 runs to 15 residues. V gave up 6 bases and J gave up 3 bases, with 18 bases separating them.

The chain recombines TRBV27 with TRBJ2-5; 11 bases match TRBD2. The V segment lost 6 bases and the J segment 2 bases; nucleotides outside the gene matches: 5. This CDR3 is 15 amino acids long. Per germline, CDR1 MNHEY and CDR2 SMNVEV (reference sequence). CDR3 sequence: CASRRLAGRQETQYF. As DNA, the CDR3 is TGTGCCAGCAGGAGACTAGCGGGAAGACAAGAGACCCAGTACTTC.

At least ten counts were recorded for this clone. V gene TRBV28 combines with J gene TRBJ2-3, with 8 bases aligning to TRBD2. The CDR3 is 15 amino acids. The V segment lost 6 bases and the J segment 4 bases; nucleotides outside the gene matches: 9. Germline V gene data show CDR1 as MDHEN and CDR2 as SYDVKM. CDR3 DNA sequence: TGTGCCAGCAGCCCGGGAGGGAGTCGATCAGATACGCAGTATTTT. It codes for CASSPGGSRSDTQYF. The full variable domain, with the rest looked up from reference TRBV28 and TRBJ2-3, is DVKVTQSSRYLVKRTGEKVFLECVQDMDHENMFWYRQDPGLGLRLIYFSYDVKMKEKGDIPEGYSVSREKKERFSLILESASTNQTSMYLCASSPGGSRSDTQYFGPGTRLTVL.

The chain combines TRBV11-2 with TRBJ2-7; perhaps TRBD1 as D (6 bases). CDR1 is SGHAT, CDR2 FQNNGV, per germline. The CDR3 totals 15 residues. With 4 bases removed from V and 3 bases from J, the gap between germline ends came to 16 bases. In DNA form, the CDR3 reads TGTGCCAGCAGCTATATACCGGACAGATACTACGAGCAGTACTTC. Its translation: CASSYIPDRYYEQYF.

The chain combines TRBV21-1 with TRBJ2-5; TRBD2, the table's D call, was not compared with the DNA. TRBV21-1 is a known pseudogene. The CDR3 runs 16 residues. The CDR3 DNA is TGTGCCAGCAGCAAAGGTACTAGCGGGAGAGTGGAGACCCAGTACTTC. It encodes CASSKGTSGRVETQYF.

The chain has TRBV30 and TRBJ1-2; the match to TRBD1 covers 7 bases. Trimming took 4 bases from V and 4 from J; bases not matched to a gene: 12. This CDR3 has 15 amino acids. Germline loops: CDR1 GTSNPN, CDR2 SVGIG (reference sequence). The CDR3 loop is CAWNLDRAYVYGYTF. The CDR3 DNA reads TGTGCCTGGAACCTTGACAGGGCCTACGTCTATGGCTACACCTTC. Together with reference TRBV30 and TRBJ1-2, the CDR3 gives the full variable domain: SQTIHQWPATLVQPVGSPLSLECTVEGTSNPNLYWYRQAAGRGLQLLFYSVGIGQISSEVPQNLSASRPQDRQFILSSKKLLLSDSGFYLCAWNLDRAYVYGYTFGSGTRLTVV.

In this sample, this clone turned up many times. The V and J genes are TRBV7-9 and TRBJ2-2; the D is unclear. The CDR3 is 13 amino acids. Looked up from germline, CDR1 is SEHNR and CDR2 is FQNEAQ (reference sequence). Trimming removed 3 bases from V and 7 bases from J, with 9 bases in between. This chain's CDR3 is CASSFGASGELFF. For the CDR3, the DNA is TGTGCCAGCAGCTTCGGTGCGAGCGGGGAGCTGTTTTTT.

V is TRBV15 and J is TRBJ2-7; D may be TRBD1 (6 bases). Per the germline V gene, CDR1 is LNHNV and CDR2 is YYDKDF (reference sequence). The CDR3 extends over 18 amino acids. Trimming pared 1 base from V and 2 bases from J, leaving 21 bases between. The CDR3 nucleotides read TGTGCCACCAGCAGAGGGGGGCGGACCGGGACGGCGACCTACGAGCAGTACTTC. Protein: CATSRGGRTGTATYEQYF.

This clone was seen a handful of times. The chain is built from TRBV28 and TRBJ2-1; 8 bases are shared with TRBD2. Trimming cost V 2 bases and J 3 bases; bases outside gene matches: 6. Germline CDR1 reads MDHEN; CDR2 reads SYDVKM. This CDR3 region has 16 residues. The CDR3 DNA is TGTGCCAGCAGTTTAGTGGGACTAGTATTCTACAATGAGCAGTTCTTC. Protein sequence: CASSLVGLVFYNEQFF.

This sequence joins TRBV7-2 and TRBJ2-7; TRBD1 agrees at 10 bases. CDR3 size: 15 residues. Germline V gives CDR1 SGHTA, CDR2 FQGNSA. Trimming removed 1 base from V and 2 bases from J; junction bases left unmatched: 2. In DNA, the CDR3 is TGTGCCAGCAGCTTAGTTGGGACAGGGGCCTACGAGCAGTACTTC. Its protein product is CASSLVGTGAYEQYF.

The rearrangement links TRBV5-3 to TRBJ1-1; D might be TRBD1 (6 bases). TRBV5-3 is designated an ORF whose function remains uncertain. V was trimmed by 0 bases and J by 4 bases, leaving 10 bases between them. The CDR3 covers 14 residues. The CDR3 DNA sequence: TGTGCCAGAAGCTTGGTCCCAGGGGCCACTGAAGCTTTCTTT. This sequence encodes CARSLVPGATEAFF.

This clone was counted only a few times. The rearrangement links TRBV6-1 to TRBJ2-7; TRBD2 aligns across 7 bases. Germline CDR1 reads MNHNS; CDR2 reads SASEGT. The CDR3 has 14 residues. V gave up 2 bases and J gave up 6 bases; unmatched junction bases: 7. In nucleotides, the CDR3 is TGTGCCAGCAGTGAACTGGGACTAAGGGGCGAGCAGTACTTC. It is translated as CASSELGLRGEQYF.

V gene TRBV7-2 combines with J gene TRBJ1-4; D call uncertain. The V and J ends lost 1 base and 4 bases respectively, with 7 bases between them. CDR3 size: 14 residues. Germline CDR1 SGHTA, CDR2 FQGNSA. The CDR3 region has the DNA TGTGCCAGCAGCTTAGAAGGGTTTAATGAAAAACTGTTTTTT. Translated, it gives CASSLEGFNEKLFF.

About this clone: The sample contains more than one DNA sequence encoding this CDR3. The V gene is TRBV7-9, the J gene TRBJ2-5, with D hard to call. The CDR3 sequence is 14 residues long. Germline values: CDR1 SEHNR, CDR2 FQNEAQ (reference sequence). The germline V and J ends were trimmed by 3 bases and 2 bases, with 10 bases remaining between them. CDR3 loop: CASSLWDPQETQYF. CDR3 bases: TGTGCCAGCAGCTTGTGGGATCCACAAGAGACCCAGTACTTC.

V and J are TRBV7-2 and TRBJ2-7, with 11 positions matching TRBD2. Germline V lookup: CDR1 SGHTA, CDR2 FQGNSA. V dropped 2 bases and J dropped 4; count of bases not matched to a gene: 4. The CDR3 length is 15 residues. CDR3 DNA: TGTGCCAGCAGCTTACTGGGACTAGCGGCTTACGAGCAGTACTTC. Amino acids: CASSLLGLAAYEQYF.

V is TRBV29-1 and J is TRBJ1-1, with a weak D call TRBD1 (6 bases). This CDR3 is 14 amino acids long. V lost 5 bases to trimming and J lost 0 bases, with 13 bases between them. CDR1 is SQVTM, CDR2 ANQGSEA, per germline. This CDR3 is CSVSPTGLNTEAFF. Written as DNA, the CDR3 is TGCAGCGTTTCCCCAACAGGGTTGAACACTGAAGCTTTCTTT.

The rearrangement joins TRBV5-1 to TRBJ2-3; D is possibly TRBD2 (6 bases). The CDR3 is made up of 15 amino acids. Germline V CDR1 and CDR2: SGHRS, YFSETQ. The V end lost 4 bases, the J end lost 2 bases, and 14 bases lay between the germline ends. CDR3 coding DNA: TGCGCCAGCAGCCAGGGCGGGGTACTCACAGATACGCAGTATTTT. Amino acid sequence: CASSQGGVLTDTQYF.

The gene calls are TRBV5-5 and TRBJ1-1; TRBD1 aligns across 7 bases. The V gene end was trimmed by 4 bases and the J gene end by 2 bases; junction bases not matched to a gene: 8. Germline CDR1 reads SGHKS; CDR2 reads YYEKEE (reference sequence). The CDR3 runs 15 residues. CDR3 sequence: CASSLSGQANTEAFF. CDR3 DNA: TGTGCCAGCAGCCTGAGTGGACAGGCAAACACTGAAGCTTTCTTT.

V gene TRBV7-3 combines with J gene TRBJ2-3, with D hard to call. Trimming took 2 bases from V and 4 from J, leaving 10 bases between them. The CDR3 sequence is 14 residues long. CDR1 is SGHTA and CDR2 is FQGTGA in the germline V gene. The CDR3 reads CASSLGYTADTQYF. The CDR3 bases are TGTGCCAGCAGCTTAGGGTACACGGCAGATACGCAGTATTTT.

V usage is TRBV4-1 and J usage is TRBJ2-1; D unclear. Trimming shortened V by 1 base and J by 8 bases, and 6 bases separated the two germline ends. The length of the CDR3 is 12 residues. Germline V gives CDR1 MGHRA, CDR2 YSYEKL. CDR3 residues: CASSQVIDEQFF. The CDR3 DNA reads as TGCGCCAGCAGCCAAGTTATCGATGAGCAGTTCTTC.

Here the CDR3 reads CASSEMTGRNTIYF. DNA for the CDR3: TGTGCCAGCAGTGAGATGACAGGCAGAAACACCATATATTTT. The chain joins TRBV2 to TRBJ1-3, with a possible D match to TRBD1 (6 bases). The germline V gene has CDR1 SNHLY and CDR2 FYNNEI. The V end was cut by 3 bases, the J end by 5 bases, with 11 bases between. The CDR3 totals 14 residues.

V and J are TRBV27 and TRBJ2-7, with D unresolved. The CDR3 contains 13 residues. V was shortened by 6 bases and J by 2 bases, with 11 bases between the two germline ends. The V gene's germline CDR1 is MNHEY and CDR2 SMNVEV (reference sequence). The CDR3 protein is CASRSNPTYEQYF. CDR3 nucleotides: TGTGCCAGCAGAAGTAACCCAACCTACGAGCAGTACTTC.

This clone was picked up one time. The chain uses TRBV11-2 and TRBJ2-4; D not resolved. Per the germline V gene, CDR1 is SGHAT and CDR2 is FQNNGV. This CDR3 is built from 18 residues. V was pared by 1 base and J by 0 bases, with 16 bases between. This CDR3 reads CASSLAPGLLLAKNIQYF. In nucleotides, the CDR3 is TGTGCCAGCAGCTTAGCCCCCGGGCTATTGTTAGCCAAAAACATTCAGTACTTC.